This is a list of T cell receptor beta chains from one sample in a study of shared clonotypes between healthy human individuals. Sequencing was performed with immunoSEQ multiplex PCR; in TCRdb, only in-frame clones are kept and a portion is missing. Of more than 2 million clones listed, about 94% are singletons. Sequenced input: naive CD4+ T cells sorted from blood. The receptor source for this set is a young man in good health. CDR3s include the opening cysteine and the closing phenylalanine or tryptophan. A D gene is named only where the DNA matches it firmly. A clone size is listed for some rows: how often the clone was seen (once, few, many), or a class if it is expanded.

len,d_gene,v_gene,j_gene,abundance,CDR3nt,CDR3aa
14,TRBD1,TRBV5-1,TRBJ1-1,-,TGCGCCAGCATGGGACAGGGAGCGAACACTGAAGCTTTCTTT,CASMGQGANTEAFF
13,-,TRBV10-1,TRBJ1-6,-,TGCGCCAGCAGTGAAGCAGGACATTCACCCCTCCACTTT,CASSEAGHSPLHF
15,TRBD1,TRBV27,TRBJ2-2,-,TGTGCCAGCAGTGTGGGACAGGGGTACACCGGGGAGCTGTTTTTT,CASSVGQGYTGELFF
15,-,TRBV7-6,TRBJ2-5,-,TGTGCCAGCAGCTTAGGTCAGGGGGGTTCTGAGACCCAGTACTTC,CASSLGQGGSETQYF
17,-,TRBV9,TRBJ1-3,once,TGTGCCAGCAGCGTAGATGAGGGGACATTCTCTGGAAACACCATATATTTT,CASSVDEGTFSGNTIYF
17,TRBD1,TRBV10-3,TRBJ1-2,-,TGTGCCATCAGTAGGGGACAGGGGGCCTTTACTAACTATGGCTACACCTTC,CAISRGQGAFTNYGYTF
15,TRBD2,TRBV7-7,TRBJ2-2,-,TGTGCTAGCAGCTTAGCGGGAGTCGGCACCGGGGAGCTGTTTTTT,CASSLAGVGTGELFF
14,-,TRBV7-7,TRBJ2-5,-,TGTGCTAGCAGCTTAGGCTTCCAGCGAGAGACCCAGTACTTC,CASSLGFQRETQYF
15,-,TRBV5-1,TRBJ2-7,-,TGCGCCAGCAGCGGACGGGGGAAGAACTCCTACGAGCAGTACTTC,CASSGRGKNSYEQYF
13,-,TRBV5-6,TRBJ1-6,once,TGTGCCAGCAGCTTGCAAACCGGTACACCCCTCCACTTT,CASSLQTGTPLHF
15,TRBD1,TRBV27,TRBJ1-5,-,TGTGCCAGCAGTCTGACAGGGTATAGCAATCAGCCCCAGCATTTT,CASSLTGYSNQPQHF
12,-,TRBV6-5,TRBJ1-1,-,TGTGCCAGCAGTTATCCAGGGGATGAAGCTTTCTTT,CASSYPGDEAFF
13,TRBD1,TRBV10-1,TRBJ2-2,-,TGCGCCAGCAGCCGGACAGGGGCCGGGGAGCTGTTTTTT,CASSRTGAGELFF
12,-,TRBV2,TRBJ1-2,-,TGTGCCAGCAGTGAAGAGACCTATGGCTACACCTTC,CASSEETYGYTF
14,-,TRBV15,TRBJ2-5,-,TGTGCCACCAGCAGAGTGGACGGTACCTCGACCCAGTACTTC,CATSRVDGTSTQYF
16,-,TRBV10-3,TRBJ1-3,-,TGTGCCATCAGTGAACGCGGGCAAGACTCTGGAAACACCATATATTTT,CAISERGQDSGNTIYF
14,TRBD1,TRBV23-1,TRBJ2-7,-,TGCGCCAGCAGTCATTGTCAGGGGGAGAACGAGCAGTACTTC,CASSHCQGENEQYF
15,TRBD1,TRBV5-1,TRBJ2-1,-,TGCGCCAGCAGCTTGGGGCAGGGGGCGGACAATGAGCAGTTCTTC,CASSLGQGADNEQFF
15,-,TRBV19,TRBJ1-6,-,TGTGCCAGTAGTCCCTCCGAGGAAACGGATTCACCCCTCCACTTT,CASSPSEETDSPLHF
16,TRBD1,TRBV5-1,TRBJ2-2,-,TGCGCCAGCAGCGTCCGACAGGGGGGGAACACCGGGGAGCTGTTTTTT,CASSVRQGGNTGELFF
17,-,TRBV4-1,TRBJ1-5,-,TGCGCCAGCAGCCAAGGTGAGGGGTTAAGCAGCAATCAGCCCCAGCATTTT,CASSQGEGLSSNQPQHF
14,-,TRBV5-1,TRBJ2-7,-,TGCGCCAGCAGCTTCGGTCAGAACTCCTACGAGCAGTACTTC,CASSFGQNSYEQYF
15,TRBD1,TRBV7-9,TRBJ2-2,-,TGTGCCAGCGGCCCCCCGGGACAGGGCACCGGGGAGCTGTTTTTT,CASGPPGQGTGELFF
13,-,TRBV28,TRBJ1-2,-,TGTGCCAGCAGCCCGGCGCTAGACTATGGCTACACCTTC,CASSPALDYGYTF
11,-,TRBV5-6,TRBJ1-1,-,TGTGCCAGCAGCTCGGTCACTGAAGCTTTCTTT,CASSSVTEAFF
13,-,TRBV6-1,TRBJ1-3,-,TGTGCCAGCAGTGGTAGCTCTGGAAACACCATATATTTT,CASSGSSGNTIYF
12,-,TRBV19,TRBJ1-2,once,TGTGCCAGTAGTATAGGCGCAGGCGGCTACACCTTC,CASSIGAGGYTF
16,TRBD1,TRBV19,TRBJ1-5,-,TGTGCCAGTACCCTCGACAGGGGGCGAGGGGATCAGCCCCAGCATTTT,CASTLDRGRGDQPQHF
13,-,TRBV27,TRBJ1-1,-,TGTGCCAGCAGTTTCGGAGGGAGTACTGAAGCTTTCTTT,CASSFGGSTEAFF
17,TRBD2,TRBV10-3,TRBJ2-1,-,TGTGCCATCAGTGTCGAGACTAGCGGGGGGGCCGACAATGAGCAGTTCTTC,CAISVETSGGADNEQFF
14,-,TRBV19,TRBJ2-2,-,TGTGCCAGTATGGAGAGATTTAACACCGGGGAGCTGTTTTTT,CASMERFNTGELFF
15,-,TRBV4-1,TRBJ1-6,-,TGCGCCAGCAGCCAAGGGACATCTCTAAATTCACCCCTCCACTTT,CASSQGTSLNSPLHF